Listed below are T cell receptor beta chains from one sample, sequenced in a study of T cell responses to AZD1222 COVID-19 vaccine. Sequencing used immunoSEQ multiplex PCR; TCRdb keeps in-frame clones, though not all of them. The sample lists roughly 140,000 clones, 87% occurring once. Material: peripheral blood, obtained 28 days after the second AZD1222 dose. These receptors were taken from an adult who received the AZD1222 COVID-19 vaccine. Both conserved end residues are part of each CDR3. A D gene is named only where the DNA matches it firmly. Clone size, where shown, is once, few, many, or a class for clones that have expanded.

TRBV5-1	NA	NA	TRBJ2-5	TGCGCCAGCAGCCCAGGACAGCCCACACAAGAGACCCAGTACTTC	CASSPGQPTQETQYF
TRBV27	NA	NA	TRBJ2-5	TGTGCCAGCAGTTTACTAGGGGTAGAGACCCAGTACTTC	CASSLLGVETQYF
TRBV7-2	NA	NA	TRBJ2-7	TGTGCCAGCAGCTCCCGGGGCAGGGGCTCCTACGAGCAGTACTTC	CASSSRGRGSYEQYF
TRBV24-1	NA	TRBD1	TRBJ2-2	TGTGCCACCAGAGGGACAGCCTCGAACACCGGGGAGCTGTTTTTT	CATRGTASNTGELFF
TRBV10-1	few	NA	TRBJ1-5	TGCGCCAGCGTTACCGGCCTAAATCAGCCCCAGCATTTT	CASVTGLNQPQHF
TRBV3-1/TRBV3-2	NA	NA	TRBJ2-7	TGTGCCAGCAGTCTGGGCCCCACGGAAAGCTACGAGCAGTACTTC	CASSLGPTESYEQYF
TRBV3-1/TRBV3-2	NA	TRBD2	TRBJ2-1	TGTGCCAGCAGCCAAGCCAGCGGGAGGGCCGGTGAGCAGTTCTTC	CASSQASGRAGEQFF
TRBV9	NA	TRBD2	TRBJ2-7	TGTGCCAGCACCAAGGGGACTAGCGGCTACGAGCAGTACTTC	CASTKGTSGYEQYF
TRBV14	NA	TRBD1	TRBJ1-2	TGTGCCAGCAGCCGCGCCGGGACAGGGAACTATGGCTACACCTTC	CASSRAGTGNYGYTF
TRBV9	few	NA	TRBJ2-2	TGTGCCAGCAGCGTAGATTTGGGTGCCGGGGAGCTGTTTTTT	CASSVDLGAGELFF
TRBV28	NA	NA	TRBJ1-1	TGTGCCAGCAGTTTAACCTCCCGGCCTGAAGCTTTCTTT	CASSLTSRPEAFF
TRBV24-1	NA	TRBD1	TRBJ2-3	TGTGCCACCAGTGATTCTCGGACAGGGAGGCCAGATACGCAGTATTTT	CATSDSRTGRPDTQYF
TRBV5-4	NA	NA	TRBJ1-1	TGTGCCAGCAGCTTGGGACAGGTGAACACTGAAGCTTTCTTT	CASSLGQVNTEAFF
TRBV28	NA	NA	TRBJ2-2	TGTGCCAGCAGTTTTTTGGACCCAGGGAACACCGGGGAGCTGTTTTTT	CASSFLDPGNTGELFF
TRBV4-3	once	TRBD2	TRBJ2-6	TGCGCCAGCAGCCGAGTGGCTAGCGGGAGTTATGGGGCCAACGTCCTGACTTTC	CASSRVASGSYGANVLTF
TRBV10-2	NA	NA	TRBJ2-5	TGCGCCACCCGCGGCGGTTCGGAGACCCAGTACTTC	CATRGGSETQYF
TRBV6-2/TRBV6-3	NA	NA	TRBJ1-5	TGTGCCAGCAGTTGGCCCGGGGCCGGGGGGTGGCCCCAGCATTTT	CASSWPGAGGWPQHF
TRBV18	NA	TRBD1	TRBJ1-5	TGTGCCAGCTCACGACAACAGGGGCCGGATCAGCCCCAGCATTTT	CASSRQQGPDQPQHF
TRBV28	few	TRBD2	TRBJ2-2	TGTGCCAGCTCGACCTTCCTTAGCGGGAGGGCCCGATACACCGGGGAGCTGTTTTTT	CASSTFLSGRARYTGELFF
TRBV7-9	few	TRBD2	TRBJ2-7	TGTGCCAGCAACCCTAGCCGGGGGGAGCTCAACGAGCAGTACTTC	CASNPSRGELNEQYF
TRBV6-5	NA	NA	TRBJ2-5	TGTGCCAGCACACGATGGCAAGGAGAGACCCAGTACTTC	CASTRWQGETQYF
TRBV6-6	NA	NA	TRBJ1-1	TGTGCCAGCAGCTCCCGAGGGGAGAACACTGAAGCTTTCTTT	CASSSRGENTEAFF
TRBV10-3	once	NA	TRBJ2-7	TGTGCCATCAGCCGGCGAGGCGAGCAGTACTTC	CAISRRGEQYF
TRBV5-4	NA	NA	TRBJ2-2	TGTGCCAGCAGCGCGGGACAGCGGAACACCGGGGAGCTGTTTTTT	CASSAGQRNTGELFF
TRBV11-2	NA	TRBD2	TRBJ2-5	TGTGCCAGCAGTGGGACTATAAAAGAGACCCAGTACTTC	CASSGTIKETQYF
TRBV9	once	TRBD1	TRBJ1-2	TGTGCCAGCAGTGGGACAGGGGGCACGGGGGGCTACACCTTC	CASSGTGGTGGYTF
TRBV10-2	NA	NA	TRBJ2-7	TGCGCCAGCAGTGAGAGTGTCAGGGGCTACGAGCAGTACTTC	CASSESVRGYEQYF
TRBV5-8	NA	TRBD1	TRBJ2-7	TGTGCCAGCAGGGGGACAGTGAACGAGCAGTACTTC	CASRGTVNEQYF
TRBV20-1	NA	NA	TRBJ1-1	TGCAGTGCTAGAGGGGGATACGAAGCTTTCTTT	CSARGGYEAFF
TRBV24-1	NA	NA	TRBJ1-2	TGTGCCACCAGTGGGGGGGCGCACTATGGCTACACCTTC	CATSGGAHYGYTF
TRBV5-1	NA	NA	TRBJ2-1	TGCGCCAGCAGCGCCCGGCCCCCGGGACACCTTAACAATGAGCAGTTCTTC	CASSARPPGHLNNEQFF
TRBV9	NA	TRBD1	TRBJ2-7	TGTGCCAGCAGCGTAGGACAGGGAGCCTACGAGCAGTACTTC	CASSVGQGAYEQYF
TRBV28	NA	NA	TRBJ2-7	TGTGCCAGCAGGCGAACAGGTTTGTTCTACGAGCAGTACTTC	CASRRTGLFYEQYF
TRBV5-4	NA	NA	TRBJ2-4	TGTGCCAGCAGCTTGCAGGGGACGGGAATTTTTCAGTACTTC	CASSLQGTGIFQYF
TRBV5-1	NA	NA	TRBJ2-2	TGCGCCAGCAGTGACTCCCCTCTGGGTGGGGAGCTGTTTTTT	CASSDSPLGGELFF
TRBV3-1/TRBV3-2	NA	NA	TRBJ1-5	TGTGCCAGCAGCCAAGGCGGGAATCAGCCCCAGCATTTT	CASSQGGNQPQHF
TRBV5-1	NA	TRBD1	TRBJ2-1	TGCGCCAGCAGCCCGGAGACGTTACAGGGGGTGGGTGAGCAGTTCTTC	CASSPETLQGVGEQFF
TRBV24-1	NA	NA	TRBJ1-1	TGTGCCACCAGTGATTCCCGGGCCCCAATGAACACTGAAGCTTTCTTT	CATSDSRAPMNTEAFF
TRBV4-3	NA	NA	TRBJ2-5	TGCGCCAGCAGCCATCCCGCCGGGGGTGAGGGGGGAGAGACCCAGTACTTC	CASSHPAGGEGGETQYF
TRBV28	NA	NA	TRBJ2-2	TGTGCCAGTAGGGAGGGGGCCACCGGGGAGCTGTTTTTT	CASREGATGELFF
TRBV9	NA	NA	TRBJ1-2	TGTGCCAGCAGCGTAGCGGTGGCGCCTAACTATGGCTACACCTTC	CASSVAVAPNYGYTF
TRBV3-1/TRBV3-2	NA	TRBD1	TRBJ1-2	TGTGCCAGCAGTACTTCCGGGACAGAGTTCTATGGCTACACCTTC	CASSTSGTEFYGYTF
TRBV11-3	NA	NA	TRBJ2-2	TGTGCCAGCAGCTTAGATCCCGTGACCGGGGAGCTGTTTTTT	CASSLDPVTGELFF
TRBV30	NA	NA	TRBJ1-2	TGTGCCTGGACACCACAGGGAAATGGCTACACCTTC	CAWTPQGNGYTF
TRBV18	NA	NA	TRBJ1-2	TGTGCCAGCTCCGCCCGAATGGGATACAACTATGGCTACACCTTC	CASSARMGYNYGYTF
TRBV6-2/TRBV6-3	NA	NA	TRBJ1-2	TGTGCCAGCAGTTACTCGGTGACAGACTATGGCTACACCTTC	CASSYSVTDYGYTF
TRBV5-4	few	NA	TRBJ1-5	TGTGCCAGCAGCCCGGGTCGAGGCCAGCCCCAGCATTTT	CASSPGRGQPQHF
TRBV7-3	NA	NA	TRBJ1-6	TGTGCCAGCAGCGAAGACGGACGCGTAAATTCACCCCTCCACTTT	CASSEDGRVNSPLHF
TRBV7-2	NA	NA	TRBJ1-2	TGTGCCAGCAGCTTAGAGGCTAACTATGGCTACACCTTC	CASSLEANYGYTF
TRBV6-2/TRBV6-3	few	NA	TRBJ1-1	TGTGCCAGCAGTTACTCCCTATCGGTCCCTGGGGGCACTGAAGCTTTCTTT	CASSYSLSVPGGTEAFF
TRBV12-2	NA	NA	TRBJ1-3	TGTGCAAGTCGCTTAGAACTCGAGGCCCCCCGTCCCATTTTT	CASRLELEAPRPIF
TRBV19	NA	NA	TRBJ1-1	TGTGCCAGTAGTATCGGCAGGAACACTGAAGCTTTCTTT	CASSIGRNTEAFF
TRBV7-6	NA	NA	TRBJ2-1	TGTGCCAGCAGCTTAGCAGGGTTAGAGGCCAATGAGCAGTTCTTC	CASSLAGLEANEQFF
TRBV18	NA	NA	TRBJ2-2	TGTGCCAGCTCACCACTTACCGGGGCCAACACCGGGGAGCTGTTTTTT	CASSPLTGANTGELFF
TRBV10-3	NA	TRBD1	TRBJ1-2	TGTGCTGTCAAGAGACAGGGCGACTATGGCTACACCTTC	CAVKRQGDYGYTF
TRBV7-2	NA	TRBD2	TRBJ2-1	TGTGCCAGCAGCTTAGCAGCGGGGACTAGCAGCGACAATGAGCAGTTCTTC	CASSLAAGTSSDNEQFF
TRBV27	once	NA	TRBJ2-3	TGTGCCAGCAGTCCCCCCGGGAGCCGGTTGGGTACGCAGTATTTT	CASSPPGSRLGTQYF
TRBV14	once	NA	TRBJ2-3	TGTGCCAGCGGGGCCACAGATACGCAGTATTTT	CASGATDTQYF